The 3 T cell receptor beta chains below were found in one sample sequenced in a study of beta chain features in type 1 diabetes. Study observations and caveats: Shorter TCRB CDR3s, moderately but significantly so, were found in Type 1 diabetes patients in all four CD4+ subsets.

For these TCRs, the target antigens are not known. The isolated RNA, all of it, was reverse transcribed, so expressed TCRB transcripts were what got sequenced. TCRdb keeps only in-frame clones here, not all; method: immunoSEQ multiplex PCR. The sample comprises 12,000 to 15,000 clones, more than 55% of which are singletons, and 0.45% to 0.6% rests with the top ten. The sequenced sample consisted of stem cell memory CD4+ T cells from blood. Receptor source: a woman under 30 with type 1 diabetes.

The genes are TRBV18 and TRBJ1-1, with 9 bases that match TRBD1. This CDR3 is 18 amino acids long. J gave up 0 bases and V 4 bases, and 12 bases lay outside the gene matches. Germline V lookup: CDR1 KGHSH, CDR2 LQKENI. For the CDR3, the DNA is TGTGCCAGCTCACGGGCCACAGGGGGCCTCCATATGAACACTGAAGCTTTCTTT. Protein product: CASSRATGGLHMNTEAFF.

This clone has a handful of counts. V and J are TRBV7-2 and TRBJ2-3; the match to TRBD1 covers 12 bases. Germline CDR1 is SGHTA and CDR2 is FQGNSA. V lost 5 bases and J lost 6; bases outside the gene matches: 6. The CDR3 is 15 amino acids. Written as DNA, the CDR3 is TGTGCCAGCAGCCCAACCGGGACAGGGGGCGATACGCAGTATTTT. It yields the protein CASSPTGTGGDTQYF.

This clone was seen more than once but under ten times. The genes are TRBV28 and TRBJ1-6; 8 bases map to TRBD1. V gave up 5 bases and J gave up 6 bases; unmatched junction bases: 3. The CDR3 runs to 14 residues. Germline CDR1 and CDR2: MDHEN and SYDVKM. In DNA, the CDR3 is TGTGCCAGCAGTCCTGACAGGGGTAATTCACCCCTCCACTTT. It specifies CASSPDRGNSPLHF. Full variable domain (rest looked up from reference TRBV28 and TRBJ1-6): DVKVTQSSRYLVKRTGEKVFLECVQDMDHENMFWYRQDPGLGLRLIYFSYDVKMKEKGDIPEGYSVSREKKERFSLILESASTNQTSMYLCASSPDRGNSPLHFGNGTRLTVT.